Presented here are 3 T cell receptor beta chains from one specimen sequenced in a study of T cells in Graves' hyperthyroidism and ophthalmopathy. The TCR beta CDR3 regions underwent amplification using RNA transcripts as the source. The HTBI set primed first-round TCR CDR3 RT-PCR. A single record per CDR3 protein comes from TCRdb applying MiXCR to the multiplex PCR reads. Of about 380,000 distinct CDR3 sequences in the sample, about 18% were seen once. The sample taken for sequencing was blood. These receptor sequences come from a man younger than 30 with Graves' ophthalmopathy.

This rearrangement joins TRBV15 to TRBJ2-1; 10 bases are a match to TRBD2. The CDR3 has 16 residues. CDR1 is LNHNV, CDR2 YYDKDF, per germline (reference sequence). Trimming cost V 5 bases and J 6 bases; bases outside gene matches: 10. DNA of the CDR3: TGTGCCACCAGCTCCCAGACTAGCGGGTGGCCCAATGAGCAGTTCTTC. Residues: CATSSQTSGWPNEQFF.

In its sample, this clonotype was seen once. A much larger clone differs by one base, so this may be a read error. This chain uses TRBV7-2 with TRBJ2-1; TRBD1 aligns across 9 bases. The length of the CDR3 is 17 residues. Germline-derived CDR1 and CDR2 are SGHTA and FQGNSA. In DNA form, the CDR3 reads TGTGCCAGCAGTTCCCCAACGGACAGGGGAACCTACGATGAGCAGTTCTTC. Its protein is CASSSPTDRGTYDEQFF.

The chain is built from TRBV29-1 and TRBJ1-3, with TRBD1 matching 9 bases. In germline, CDR1 is SQVTM, CDR2 ANQGSEA. The CDR3 is 14 amino acids. The V gene end was trimmed by 4 bases and the J gene end by 2 bases; junction bases not matched to a gene: 3. CDR3 nucleotides: TGCAGCGTTGGGGGACAGGGAGCTGGAAACACCATATATTTT. Translation: CSVGGQGAGNTIYF.